These 29 T cell receptor beta chains share one sample of origin, sequenced in a study of T cells after yellow fever vaccination. TCRdb re-called the 5' RACE reads through MiXCR, storing one row per CDR3 protein. Altogether hundreds of thousands of distinct CDR3 sequences are present, 15% to 20% being singletons, with the ten largest covering roughly an eighth. The starting material was PBMCs, obtained 15 days after the yellow fever booster vaccination. These receptor sequences come from a man aged 25 to 45 who received the YFV17D yellow fever vaccine.

This clonotype turned up a few times. The V gene is TRBV7-8, the J gene TRBJ2-7; 10 bases align to TRBD2. V was pared by 5 bases and J by 2 bases, with 12 bases of the junction left unmatched. The V gene's germline CDR1 is SGHVS and CDR2 FQNEAQ. CDR3 length: 17 amino acids. The CDR3 is CASSPRPSGSSTYEQYF. The CDR3 DNA reads as TGTGCCAGCAGCCCCCGACCTAGCGGGAGCTCAACCTACGAGCAGTACTTC.

This clonotype was seen a few times. The V gene is TRBV3-1, the J gene TRBJ2-3; D gene uncertain. Trimming cost V 3 bases and J 2 bases, with 12 bases left between them. This CDR3 spans 15 amino acids. CDR1 is LGHDT, CDR2 YNNKEL, per germline (reference sequence). CDR3 in DNA: TGTGCCAGCAGCCATGTGAGGACCAACACAGATACGCAGTATTTT. Its translation: CASSHVRTNTDTQYF.

CDR3 sequence: CASSVSGSGTDTQYF. The CDR3 DNA reads as TGTGCCAGCAGTGTCAGCGGGAGTGGCACAGATACGCAGTATTTT. The V and J genes are TRBV6-4 and TRBJ2-3; 8 nucleotides agree with TRBD2. This CDR3 region has 15 residues. Looked up from germline, CDR1 is MRHNA and CDR2 is SNTAGT. The V segment lost 4 bases and the J segment 1 base; nucleotides outside the gene matches: 4.

This clonotype was seen a few times. V usage is TRBV7-8 and J usage is TRBJ2-3; no firm D call. In germline, CDR1 is SGHVS, CDR2 FQNEAQ. The CDR3 contains 14 residues. With 3 bases removed from V and 2 bases from J, the gap between germline ends came to 9 bases. The CDR3 coding sequence is TGTGCCAGCAGCTTCATCGGCCCCACAGATACGCAGTATTTT. This sequence encodes CASSFIGPTDTQYF.

This chain links TRBV11-1 with TRBJ1-2, with 7 positions matching TRBD1. Germline V gene data show CDR1 as SGHAT and CDR2 as FQDESV (reference sequence). The J segment lost 4 bases and the V segment lost 1 base, leaving 15 bases of the junction unmatched. This CDR3 is 18 amino acids long. CDR3 sequence (DNA): TGTGCCAGCAGCTTAGGGTTGGTAACAGGGAACAGGGGCTATGGCTACACCTTC. Translating gives CASSLGLVTGNRGYGYTF.

This clonotype was seen more than once but under ten times. V and J are TRBV6-2 or TRBV6-3 and TRBJ2-2; the D gene is possibly TRBD2 (5 bases). CDR1 and CDR2 from the germline V gene are MNHEY and SVGEGT. The CDR3 spans 11 residues. Trimming took off 7 bases at V and 9 bases at J, with 9 bases between the two ends. In DNA form, the CDR3 reads TGTGCCAGCACCCACGGGAGGGAGCTGTTTTTT. Translating it yields CASTHGRELFF.

The table lists this clonotype with a few counts. The chain carries TRBV18 and TRBJ2-1; no firm D call. The CDR3 covers 13 residues. The V end lost 3 bases, the J end lost 8 bases, and 11 bases lay between the germline ends. Per the germline V gene, CDR1 is KGHSH and CDR2 is LQKENI. Here the CDR3 DNA reads TGTGCCAGCTCACCGGTCCAGAGCGATGAGCAGTTCTTC. Residues: CASSPVQSDEQFF.

This clonotype was seen a handful of times. This rearrangement joins TRBV7-2 to TRBJ1-2; TRBD1 aligns across 10 bases. The CDR3 runs 14 residues. J was trimmed by 7 bases and V by 5 bases; bases with no gene match: 7. The germline V gene encodes CDR1 SGHTA and CDR2 FQGNSA. In DNA, the CDR3 is TGTGCCAGCAGCGCCCGGGACAGGGGCTCTGGCTACACCTTC. Protein: CASSARDRGSGYTF.

This clonotype was counted between two and nine times. The chain uses TRBV7-6 and TRBJ2-1; 13 bases align to TRBD2. The germline V gene encodes CDR1 SGHVS and CDR2 FNYEAQ. V was clipped by 3 bases and J by 9 bases; unmatched bases: 5. The CDR3 has 15 residues. CDR3 DNA sequence: TGTGCCAGCAGCTTTTGGACTAGCGGGAGCGGTGAGCAGTTCTTC. This codes for CASSFWTSGSGEQFF.

The sample holds a few counts of this clonotype. DNA for the CDR3: TGTGCCTGGATCGATCAGACGAACACCGGGGAGCTGTTTTTT. Encoded protein: CAWIDQTNTGELFF. The chain joins TRBV30 to TRBJ2-2, with D uncertain. The V gene's germline CDR1 is GTSNPN and CDR2 SVGIG (reference sequence). The CDR3 covers 14 residues. Deletions cut 4 bases from V and 0 bases from J, with 9 bases between.

The rearrangement uses TRBV7-9 and TRBJ2-5; D gene ambiguous. Germline values: CDR1 SEHNR, CDR2 FQNEAQ (reference sequence). The CDR3 contains 12 residues. The V end lost 6 bases, the J end lost 4 bases, and 9 bases lay between the germline ends. CDR3: CASRYFGETQYF. The CDR3 bases are TGTGCCAGCAGATACTTCGGAGAGACCCAGTACTTC. The entire variable domain, with the rest obtained from reference TRBV7-9 and TRBJ2-5, is as follows: DTGVSQNPRHKITKRGQNVTFRCDPISEHNRLYWYRQTLGQGPEFLTYFQNEAQLEKSRLLSDRFSAERPKGSFSTLEIQRTEQGDSAMYLCASRYFGETQYFGPGTRLLVL.

The chain couples TRBV5-1 to TRBJ2-3, with 14 bases aligning to TRBD2. The trim removed 5 bases at V and 4 bases at J, leaving 9 bases unmatched. This CDR3 spans 17 amino acids. CDR1 is SGHRS, CDR2 YFSETQ, per germline. CDR3 sequence reads: CASSRGLAGVGADTQYF. CDR3 DNA sequence: TGCGCCAGCAGTAGGGGACTAGCGGGAGTCGGCGCAGATACGCAGTATTTT.

This clonotype was recorded a few times. This chain links TRBV7-2 with TRBJ1-6; TRBD1 is a possible D gene (5 bases). This CDR3 contains 16 residues. CDR1 is SGHTA, CDR2 FQGNSA, per germline. The V and J ends lost 2 bases and 10 bases respectively, with 18 bases between them. CDR3 in amino acids: CASSLSGVRNGSPLHF. CDR3 bases: TGTGCCAGCAGCTTATCGGGGGTCCGGAACGGGTCACCCCTCCACTTT.

V and J are TRBV7-2 and TRBJ1-4; D may be TRBD1 (6 bases). Per germline, CDR1 SGHTA and CDR2 FQGNSA. CDR3 length equals 15 residues. V lost 1 base, J lost 7 bases, and 13 bases lay in between. The DNA for the CDR3 is TGTGCCAGCAGCTTAGGCCGGGGGCCTGTTGAAAAACTGTTTTTT. Amino acid sequence: CASSLGRGPVEKLFF.

This clonotype appeared many times. The V and J genes are TRBV6-1 and TRBJ2-1; D call uncertain. Germline V gene data show CDR1 as MNHNS and CDR2 as SASEGT. V gave up 6 bases and J gave up 3 bases, with 9 bases separating them. The length of the CDR3 is 13 residues. The DNA for the CDR3 is TGTGCCAGCAGCCCCCCGAGCTACAATGAGCAGTTCTTC. It specifies CASSPPSYNEQFF.

The chain is built from TRBV20-1 and TRBJ1-1; D remains ambiguous. Per the germline V gene, CDR1 is DFQATT and CDR2 is SNEGSKA (reference sequence). This CDR3 comprises 12 residues. Trimming left V 2 bases short and J 6 bases short, with 10 bases between. The CDR3 spells CSARPPVAEAFF. CDR3 sequence (DNA): TGCAGTGCTAGACCCCCCGTGGCTGAAGCTTTCTTT.

This clonotype has a handful of counts. The chain recombines TRBV5-1 with TRBJ2-1; unclear D gene. The CDR3 spans 13 residues. The germline V and J ends were trimmed by 3 bases and 5 bases, with 9 bases remaining between them. The germline gives CDR1 SGHRS, CDR2 YFSETQ. CDR3: CASSSNTDNEQFF. DNA of the CDR3: TGCGCCAGCAGCTCTAACACTGACAATGAGCAGTTCTTC.

The chain couples TRBV9 to TRBJ2-2, with 7 bases aligning to TRBD2. After removal of 3 bases from V and 2 bases from J, the junction contained 10 bases not matched to a gene. Germline CDR1 reads SGDLS; CDR2 reads YYNGEE. This CDR3 comprises 17 residues. The CDR3 is CASSASASGRNTGELFF. Here the CDR3 DNA reads TGTGCCAGCAGCGCTTCCGCTAGCGGACGAAACACCGGGGAGCTGTTTTTT.

This clonotype was seen more than once but under ten times. The chain links TRBV6-1 to TRBJ2-7; TRBD2 might be the D (5 bases). Trimming removed 8 bases from V and 4 bases from J, with 21 bases in between. The CDR3 spans 15 residues. Germline assignment: CDR1 MNHNS and CDR2 SASEGT. Here the CDR3 DNA reads TGTGCCAGCGGGCTGCTTCGGGGTCAGACTTACGAGCAGTACTTC. This gives the protein CASGLLRGQTYEQYF.

The chain recombines TRBV6-1 with TRBJ1-5; D remains unclear. Trimming took off 6 bases at V and 0 bases at J, with 15 bases between the two ends. This CDR3 has 16 amino acids. The germline V gene encodes CDR1 MNHNS and CDR2 SASEGT. CDR3 loop: CASSVSGIYSNQPQHF. CDR3 coding DNA: TGTGCCAGCAGCGTCTCGGGGATTTATAGCAATCAGCCCCAGCATTTT.

This clonotype was seen a handful of times. V and J are TRBV5-4 and TRBJ2-7, with TRBD2 identical over 7 bases. The ends lost 10 bases at V and 12 bases at J; junction bases unmatched: 16. This CDR3 comprises 12 residues. Per the germline V gene, CDR1 is SGHNT and CDR2 is YYREEE (reference sequence). The CDR3 loop is CAYSPRREYLYF. DNA for the CDR3: TGTGCCTATTCTCCTAGGCGGGAGTATCTGTACTTC.

The table lists this clonotype with a few counts. The chain uses TRBV6-5 and TRBJ2-2; TRBD1 aligns across 8 bases. Unmatched junction bases numbered 4, after V lost 3 bases and J lost 4 bases. The CDR3 runs to 15 residues. From germline, CDR1 is MNHEY and CDR2 SVGAGI. The CDR3 sequence is CASSYGTGGTGELFF. The CDR3 region has the DNA TGTGCCAGCAGTTATGGGACAGGAGGCACCGGGGAGCTGTTTTTT.

V usage is TRBV20-1 and J usage is TRBJ2-5; tentatively, D is TRBD2 (6 bases). The CDR3 is 14 amino acids. CDR1 and CDR2 from the germline V gene are DFQATT and SNEGSKA (reference sequence). The V end was cut by 0 bases, the J end by 4 bases, with 12 bases between. This CDR3 is CSARDRVGGETQYF. In DNA form, the CDR3 reads TGCAGTGCTAGAGATCGGGTGGGGGGAGAGACCCAGTACTTC.

The chain joins TRBV20-1 to TRBJ2-1, with 7 bases aligning to TRBD1. This CDR3 spans 14 amino acids. V was clipped by 6 bases and J by 2 bases; unmatched bases: 7. CDR1 is DFQATT, CDR2 SNEGSKA, per germline (reference sequence). The CDR3 sequence: CSARTGETYNEQFF. CDR3 nucleotides: TGCAGTGCGCGGACAGGAGAAACCTACAATGAGCAGTTCTTC.

The genes are TRBV7-8 and TRBJ2-5; 15 positions match TRBD2. The CDR3 covers 17 residues. CDR1 and CDR2 from the germline V gene are SGHVS and FQNEAQ. After removal of 8 bases from V and 4 bases from J, the junction contained 11 bases not matched to a gene. CDR3 bases: TGTGCCAGCCTCACAGGACTAGCGGGAGGGCCTGGAGAGACCCAGTACTTC. As protein: CASLTGLAGGPGETQYF. The full variable domain, completed using reference TRBV7-8 and TRBJ2-5, is GAGVSQSPRYKVAKRGQDVALRCDPISGHVSLFWYQQALGQGPEFLTYFQNEAQLDKSGLPSDRFFAERPEGSVSTLKIQRTQQEDSAVYLCASLTGLAGGPGETQYFGPGTRLLVL.

This clonotype was counted between two and nine times. The chain uses TRBV15 and TRBJ2-3; no firm D call. Trimming left V 0 bases short and J 4 bases short, with 8 bases between. This CDR3 region has 14 residues. The germline CDR1 and CDR2 sequences are LNHNV and YYDKDF (reference sequence). CDR3 coding DNA: TGTGCCACCAGCAGAGATCGAGGCCCAGATACGCAGTATTTT. Protein: CATSRDRGPDTQYF.

The sample holds a few counts of this clonotype. The rearrangement links TRBV29-1 to TRBJ2-7; 8 bases match TRBD2. The V gene end was trimmed by 6 bases and the J gene end by 2 bases; junction bases not matched to a gene: 9. The length of the CDR3 is 14 residues. In germline, CDR1 is SQVTM, CDR2 ANQGSEA. This CDR3 reads CSVGGTSRAYEQYF. The DNA for the CDR3 is TGCAGCGTGGGTGGGACTAGTAGAGCCTACGAGCAGTACTTC.

The rearrangement joins TRBV12-3 or TRBV12-4 to TRBJ2-5; D possibly uses TRBD1 or TRBD2 (5 bases each). The CDR3 extends over 14 amino acids. V gave up 4 bases and J gave up 2 bases, with 11 bases separating them. The CDR3 DNA is TGTGCCAGCAGTTCCACGGGGCCGCAAGAGACCCAGTACTTC. Translation gives CASSSTGPQETQYF.

V is TRBV5-1 and J is TRBJ1-1; 8 nucleotides line up with TRBD1. The CDR3 is 16 amino acids. V was pared by 2 bases and J by 1 base, with 7 bases of the junction left unmatched. Germline V gene lookup returns CDR1 SGHRS and CDR2 YFSETQ. CDR3 loop: CASSFGMTGANTEAFF. The CDR3 DNA sequence: TGCGCCAGCAGCTTCGGGATGACAGGGGCGAACACTGAAGCTTTCTTT.